This paragraph reports one T cell receptor (beta chain). The data were produced by immunoSEQ multiplex PCR, yet TCRdb's version contains in-frame clones alone and is incomplete. The data show about 2.3 million clones, 85% to 95% seen once. Naive CD4+ cells were CD45RA-selected; the remaining cells were memory. This sample was included in a study of shared clonotypes between healthy human individuals. With V trimmed by 2 bases and J by 4 bases, 3 bases remained unmatched. This CDR3 region has 15 residues. Germline-derived CDR1 and CDR2 are MNHNY and SVGAGI (reference sequence). The TCR originated in a man in his late teens or twenties in good health. Some clones in this sample may be carry-over from other donors' samples. The rearrangement joins TRBV6-6 to TRBJ2-7, with 12 bases lining up with TRBD2. Source material: naive CD4+ T cells from PBMCs. Documented subset: CD45RA+ positively selected. CDR3 loop: CASSYGTSGLYEQYF. In DNA, the CDR3 is TGTGCCAGCAGTTACGGGACTAGCGGGCTTTACGAGCAGTACTTC.